A single sample is the source of the 20 T cell receptor beta chains below, sequenced in a study of blood T cell repertoires in COVID-19. The protocol was immunoSEQ multiplex PCR, while the TCRdb copy is restricted to in-frame clones and leaves out a portion. The sample shows about 69,000 clones, around 86% of them seen only once. Sequences were obtained from peripheral blood. The receptors shown here come from a man younger than 45 with acute or convalescent COVID-19.

The chain couples TRBV7-8 to TRBJ2-1; 7 nucleotides match TRBD2. V lost 4 bases and J lost 9; bases outside the gene matches: 9. The CDR3 is 14 residues long. Germline CDR1 reads SGHVS; CDR2 reads FQNEAQ. The CDR3 loop is CASSSTTSHVEQFF. The CDR3 DNA reads as TGTGCCAGCAGCTCTACGACTAGCCACGTTGAGCAGTTCTTC.

This clone showed up just a few times. The V and J genes are TRBV7-9 and TRBJ1-2; TRBD1 might be the D (6 bases). The V gene lost 5 bases and the J gene lost 7 bases, with 17 bases spanning the gap. Looked up from germline, CDR1 is SEHNR and CDR2 is FQNEAQ (reference sequence). The length of the CDR3 is 14 residues. The CDR3 reads CASSRLDRAAGYTF. For the CDR3, the DNA is TGTGCCAGCAGCCGCTTGGACAGAGCAGCTGGCTACACCTTC.

The chain carries TRBV12-3 or TRBV12-4 and TRBJ1-5; D remains unclear. Trimming took 2 bases from V and 7 from J, leaving 6 bases between them. This CDR3 region has 12 residues. The CDR3 bases are TGTGCCAGCAGTTTATTAATGCAGCCCCAGCATTTT. Translating it yields CASSLLMQPQHF.

The genes are TRBV5-4 and TRBJ1-2; D is uncertain. The CDR3 consists of 12 residues. Germline V CDR1 and CDR2: SGHNT, YYREEE (reference sequence). The germline V and J ends were trimmed by 0 bases and 8 bases, with 8 bases remaining between them. The CDR3 nucleotides read TGTGCCAGCAGCTTGGACCACTGGGGCTACACCTTC. Protein product: CASSLDHWGYTF.

The chain couples TRBV11-2 to TRBJ1-3; tentatively, D is TRBD1 (5 bases). The V gene's germline CDR1 is SGHAT and CDR2 FQNNGV. The CDR3 covers 16 residues. Trimming stripped 1 base from V and 0 bases from J, with 10 bases between. DNA for the CDR3: TGTGCCAGCAGCTTAGTTTTTACAGGCTCTGGAAACACCATATATTTT. It translates to CASSLVFTGSGNTIYF. Complete variable domain (other parts from reference TRBV11-2 and TRBJ1-3): EAGVAQSPRYKIIEKRQSVAFWCNPISGHATLYWYQQILGQGPKLLIQFQNNGVVDDSQLPKDRFSAERLKGVDSTLKIQPAKLEDSAVYLCASSLVFTGSGNTIYFGEGSWLTVV.

CDR3 DNA sequence: TGTGCCAGCAGCCCGGGGGGCTTTAATTCACCCCTCCACTTT. Residues: CASSPGGFNSPLHF. This chain uses TRBV7-2 with TRBJ1-6; D perhaps matches TRBD1 (6 bases). This CDR3 has 14 amino acids. The germline V gene encodes CDR1 SGHTA and CDR2 FQGNSA. V lost 5 bases to trimming and J lost 6 bases, with 11 bases between them.

This chain links TRBV5-5 with TRBJ1-4, with D unclear. V gave up 3 bases and J gave up 6 bases, with 15 bases separating them. This CDR3 has 15 residues. The germline CDR1 and CDR2 sequences are SGHKS and YYEKEE (reference sequence). As DNA, the CDR3 is TGTGCCAGCAGCTCGGGCATTAACGGGGATGAAAAACTGTTTTTT. It yields the protein CASSSGINGDEKLFF.

The rearrangement uses TRBV7-9 and TRBJ2-1; 7 bases are shared with TRBD1. CDR1 is SEHNR and CDR2 is FQNEAQ in the germline V gene (reference sequence). CDR3 size: 14 residues. Unmatched junction bases numbered 5, after V lost 5 bases and J lost 4 bases. In DNA, the CDR3 is TGTGCCAGCAGCCAATGGGACAGATACAATGAGCAGTTCTTC. This encodes CASSQWDRYNEQFF.

The V call is TRBV3-1 (or the pseudogene TRBV3-2), the J call TRBJ2-1, with D tentatively TRBD2 (6 bases). This CDR3 comprises 12 residues. The V gene's germline CDR1 is LGHDT and CDR2 YNNKEL (reference sequence). V was cut by 4 bases and J by 5 bases, with 6 bases left in between. CDR3 protein: CASSRLDNEQFF. The CDR3, as DNA: TGTGCCAGCAGCCGACTAGACAATGAGCAGTTCTTC.

This chain joins TRBV9 and TRBJ1-4; possible D gene TRBD1, 5 bases. Germline lookup yields CDR1 SGDLS and CDR2 YYNGEE. The CDR3 length is 14 residues. Trimming took 3 bases from V and 5 from J, leaving 11 bases between them. The DNA for the CDR3 is TGTGCCAGCAGCGCGGGGGACTCCAATGAAAAACTGTTTTTT. Protein sequence: CASSAGDSNEKLFF.

The chain links TRBV6-5 to TRBJ2-1; 10 bases match TRBD2. The V segment lost 0 bases and the J segment 3 bases; nucleotides outside the gene matches: 2. Germline CDR1 is MNHEY and CDR2 is SVGAGI. The CDR3 is 16 amino acids. The CDR3 sequence is CASSYSWTSGYNEQFF. The CDR3 DNA is TGTGCCAGCAGTTACTCCTGGACTAGCGGCTACAATGAGCAGTTCTTC.

This clone was detected once. This chain joins TRBV6-5 and TRBJ1-3; D is uncertain. CDR3 size: 13 residues. Germline V gene data show CDR1 as MNHEY and CDR2 as SVGAGI. V was trimmed by 6 bases and J by 0 bases, leaving 6 bases between them. In DNA form, the CDR3 reads TGTGCCAGCAGCCCGAGCTCTGGAAACACCATATATTTT. It translates to CASSPSSGNTIYF.

This clone turned up a few times. The chain carries TRBV23-1 and TRBJ1-1; TRBD1 matches 9 bases. TRBV23-1 qualifies as an ORF whose function is uncertain. The CDR3 consists of 14 residues. J lost 5 bases, V lost 7 bases, and 8 bases had no gene match. This CDR3 is CASTPGQGRTEAFF. CDR3 sequence (DNA): TGCGCCAGCACTCCGGGACAGGGTCGTACTGAAGCTTTCTTT.

Only one count was recorded for this clone. CDR3 amino acids: CASSLDRDFTGELFF. In DNA, the CDR3 is TGTGCCAGCAGCTTAGACAGGGATTTCACCGGGGAGCTGTTTTTT. The rearrangement links TRBV7-6 to TRBJ2-2, with a tentative D call TRBD1 (6 bases). Trimming took 1 base from V and 4 from J, leaving 10 bases between them. The CDR3 sequence is 15 residues long. CDR1 and CDR2 (germline): SGHVS, FNYEAQ.

The chain carries TRBV20-1 and TRBJ2-3; D assignment may be TRBD1 or TRBD2 (5 bases each). The length of the CDR3 is 13 residues. V was cut by 3 bases and J by 6 bases, with 13 bases left in between. CDR1 and CDR2 (germline): DFQATT, SNEGSKA (reference sequence). CDR3 bases: TGCAGTGCTAGTGGGGGTAACAGGGATACGCAGTATTTT. Amino acid sequence: CSASGGNRDTQYF.

The chain combines TRBV6-5 with TRBJ1-2; TRBD1 matches at 9 bases. Trimming took 4 bases from V and 5 from J; bases not matched to a gene: 2. Germline V lookup: CDR1 MNHEY, CDR2 SVGAGI. The CDR3 is 13 amino acids. CDR3: CASSSDRGYGYTF. In DNA form, the CDR3 reads TGTGCCAGCAGTTCAGACAGGGGGTATGGCTACACCTTC.

The chain joins TRBV5-4 to TRBJ1-2, with D perhaps matching TRBD1 (6 bases). The V and J ends lost 2 bases and 4 bases respectively, with 15 bases between them. Looked up from germline, CDR1 is SGHNT and CDR2 is YYREEE (reference sequence). The CDR3 spans 15 residues. CDR3 coding DNA: TGTGCCAGCAGCTTAGGGGGAAGGAAGAGCTATGGCTACACCTTC. Translating it yields CASSLGGRKSYGYTF.

The V call is TRBV18, the J call TRBJ2-5; TRBD1 matches 7 bases. The CDR3 runs 14 residues. Trimming cost V 2 bases and J 1 base; bases outside gene matches: 1. Germline V gene data show CDR1 as KGHSH and CDR2 as LQKENI. This CDR3 is CASSPDRAQETQYF. CDR3 in DNA: TGTGCCAGCTCACCAGACAGGGCCCAAGAGACCCAGTACTTC.

V and J are TRBV5-1 and TRBJ2-1, with 16 nucleotides matching TRBD2. V lost 0 bases to trimming and J lost 6 bases; unmatched junction nucleotides: 6. Germline-derived CDR1 and CDR2 are SGHRS and YFSETQ. The CDR3 spans 18 residues. The CDR3 loop reads CASSLEGLAGGTRNEQFF. CDR3 DNA sequence: TGCGCCAGCAGCTTGGAGGGACTAGCGGGAGGGACACGCAATGAGCAGTTCTTC.

The chain recombines TRBV4-1 with TRBJ1-3, with a weak D call TRBD1 (6 bases). The CDR3 contains 16 residues. Germline lookup yields CDR1 MGHRA and CDR2 YSYEKL. Trimming stripped 0 bases from V and 2 bases from J, with 11 bases between. CDR3 bases: TGCGCCAGCAGCCAAGATTGGCAGGGGACTGGAAACACCATATATTTT. This encodes CASSQDWQGTGNTIYF.